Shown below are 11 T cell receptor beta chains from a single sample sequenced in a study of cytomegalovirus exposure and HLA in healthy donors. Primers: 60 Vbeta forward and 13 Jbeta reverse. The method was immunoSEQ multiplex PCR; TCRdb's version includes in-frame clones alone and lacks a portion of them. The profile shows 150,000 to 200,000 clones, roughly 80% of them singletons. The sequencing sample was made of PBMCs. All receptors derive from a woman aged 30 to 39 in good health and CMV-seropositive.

This CDR3 reads CASSLIPPPTGVRETQYF. CDR3 bases: TGTGCCAGCAGTTTAATCCCCCCCCCGACAGGGGTTAGAGAGACCCAGTACTTC. The chain is built from TRBV27 and TRBJ2-5, with 8 bases fitting TRBD1. The CDR3 length is 18 residues. V shed 2 bases, J shed 4 bases, and the junction held 15 bases outside the gene matches. Germline CDR1 reads MNHEY; CDR2 reads SMNVEV (reference sequence).

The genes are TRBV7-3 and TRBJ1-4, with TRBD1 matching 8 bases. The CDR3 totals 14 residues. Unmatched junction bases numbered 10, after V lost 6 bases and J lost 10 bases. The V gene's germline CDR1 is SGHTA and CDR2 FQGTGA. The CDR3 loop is CASRETGGARKLFF. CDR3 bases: TGTGCCAGCAGGGAAACAGGGGGAGCGAGAAAACTGTTTTTT.

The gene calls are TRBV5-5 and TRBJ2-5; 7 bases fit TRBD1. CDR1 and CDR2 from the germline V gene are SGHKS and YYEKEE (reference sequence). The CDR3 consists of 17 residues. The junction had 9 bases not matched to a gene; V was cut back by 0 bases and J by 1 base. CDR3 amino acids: CASSLGIGRGSQETQYF. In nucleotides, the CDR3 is TGTGCCAGCAGCTTGGGGATTGGCAGGGGGAGCCAAGAGACCCAGTACTTC.

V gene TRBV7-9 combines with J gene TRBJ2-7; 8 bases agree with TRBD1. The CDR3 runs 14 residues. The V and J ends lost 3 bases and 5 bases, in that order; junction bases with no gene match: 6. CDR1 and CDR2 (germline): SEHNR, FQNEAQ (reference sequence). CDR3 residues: CASSLGGQVDEQYF. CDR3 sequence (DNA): TGTGCCAGCAGCTTGGGGGGACAGGTAGACGAGCAGTACTTC. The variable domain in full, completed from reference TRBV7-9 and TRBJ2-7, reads DTGVSQNPRHKITKRGQNVTFRCDPISEHNRLYWYRQTLGQGPEFLTYFQNEAQLEKSRLLSDRFSAERPKGSFSTLEIQRTEQGDSAMYLCASSLGGQVDEQYFGPGTRLTVT.

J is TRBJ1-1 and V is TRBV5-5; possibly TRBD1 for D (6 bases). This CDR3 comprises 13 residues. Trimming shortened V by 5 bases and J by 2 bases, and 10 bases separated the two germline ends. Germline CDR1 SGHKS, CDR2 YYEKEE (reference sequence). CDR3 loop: CASSWTANTEAFF. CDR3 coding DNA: TGTGCCAGCAGTTGGACAGCTAACACTGAAGCTTTCTTT.

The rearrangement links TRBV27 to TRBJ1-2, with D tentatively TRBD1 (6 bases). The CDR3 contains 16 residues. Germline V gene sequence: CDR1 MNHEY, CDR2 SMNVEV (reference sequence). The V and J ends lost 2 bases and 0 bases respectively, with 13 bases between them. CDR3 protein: CASSLRTSGANYGYTF. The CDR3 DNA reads TGTGCCAGCAGTTTAAGAACCTCAGGGGCTAACTATGGCTACACCTTC.

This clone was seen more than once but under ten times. The CDR3 loop reads CASSLGSGTGTF. The CDR3 nucleotides are TGTGCCAGCAGCTTGGGGTCAGGGACAGGCACCTTC. The chain employs TRBV5-6 and TRBJ1-2; 8 nucleotides match TRBD1. V lost 0 bases to trimming and J lost 13 bases; unmatched junction nucleotides: 5. Germline loops: CDR1 SGHDT, CDR2 YYEEEE. There are 12 residues in the CDR3.

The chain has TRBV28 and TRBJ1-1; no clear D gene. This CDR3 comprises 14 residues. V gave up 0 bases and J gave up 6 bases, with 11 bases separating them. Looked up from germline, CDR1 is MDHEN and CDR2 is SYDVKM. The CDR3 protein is CASSLWGGRAEAFF. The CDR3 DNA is TGTGCCAGCAGTTTATGGGGAGGTCGGGCTGAAGCTTTCTTT. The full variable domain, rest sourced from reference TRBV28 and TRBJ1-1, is DVKVTQSSRYLVKRTGEKVFLECVQDMDHENMFWYRQDPGLGLRLIYFSYDVKMKEKGDIPEGYSVSREKKERFSLILESASTNQTSMYLCASSLWGGRAEAFFGQGTRLTVV.

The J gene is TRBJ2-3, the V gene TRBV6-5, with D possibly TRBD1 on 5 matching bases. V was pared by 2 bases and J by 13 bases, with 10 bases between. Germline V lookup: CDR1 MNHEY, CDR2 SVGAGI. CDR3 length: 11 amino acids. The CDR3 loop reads CASSYGAREYF. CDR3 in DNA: TGTGCCAGCAGTTACGGGGCCAGGGAGTATTTT.

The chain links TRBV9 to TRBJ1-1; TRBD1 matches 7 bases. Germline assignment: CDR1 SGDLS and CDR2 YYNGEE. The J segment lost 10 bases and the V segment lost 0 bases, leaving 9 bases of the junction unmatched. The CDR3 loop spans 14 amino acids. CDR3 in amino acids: CASSVDGGGAVAFF. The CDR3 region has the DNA TGTGCCAGCAGCGTAGACGGAGGGGGCGCTGTAGCTTTCTTT.

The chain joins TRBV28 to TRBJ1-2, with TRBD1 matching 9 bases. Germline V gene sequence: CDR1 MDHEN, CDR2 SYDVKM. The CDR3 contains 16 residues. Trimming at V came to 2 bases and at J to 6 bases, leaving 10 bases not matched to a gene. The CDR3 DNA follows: TGTGCCAGCAGTTTACCTCCGGGACAGGGTATAGATGGCTACACCTTC. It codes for CASSLPPGQGIDGYTF.